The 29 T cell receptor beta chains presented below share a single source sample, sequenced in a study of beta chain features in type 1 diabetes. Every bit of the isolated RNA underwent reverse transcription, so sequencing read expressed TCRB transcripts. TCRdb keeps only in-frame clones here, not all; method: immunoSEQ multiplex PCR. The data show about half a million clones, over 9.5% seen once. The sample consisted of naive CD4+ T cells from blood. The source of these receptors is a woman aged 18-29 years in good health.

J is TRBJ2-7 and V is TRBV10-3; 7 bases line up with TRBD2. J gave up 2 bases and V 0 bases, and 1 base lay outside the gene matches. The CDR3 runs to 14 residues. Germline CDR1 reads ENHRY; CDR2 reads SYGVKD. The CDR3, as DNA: TGTGCCATCAGTGAGTCGGCGGGGGCCTACGAGCAGTACTTC. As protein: CAISESAGAYEQYF.

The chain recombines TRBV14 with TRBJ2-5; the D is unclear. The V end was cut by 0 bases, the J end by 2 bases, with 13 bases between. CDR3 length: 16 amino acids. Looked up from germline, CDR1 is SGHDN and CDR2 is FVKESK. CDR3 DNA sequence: TGTGCCAGCAGCCAAGATCAGATGACGTTACAAGAGACCCAGTACTTC. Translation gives CASSQDQMTLQETQYF. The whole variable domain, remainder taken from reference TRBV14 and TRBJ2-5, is EAGVTQFPSHSVIEKGQTVTLRCDPISGHDNLYWYRRVMGKEIKFLLHFVKESKQDESGMPNNRFLAERTGGTYSTLKVQPAELEDSGVYFCASSQDQMTLQETQYFGPGTRLLVL.

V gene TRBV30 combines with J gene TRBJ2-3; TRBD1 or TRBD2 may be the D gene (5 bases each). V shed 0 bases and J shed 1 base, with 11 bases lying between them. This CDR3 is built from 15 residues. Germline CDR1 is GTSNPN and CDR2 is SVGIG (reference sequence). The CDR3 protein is CAWSVGELGTDTQYF. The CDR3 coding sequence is TGTGCCTGGAGTGTGGGGGAGTTGGGCACAGATACGCAGTATTTT.

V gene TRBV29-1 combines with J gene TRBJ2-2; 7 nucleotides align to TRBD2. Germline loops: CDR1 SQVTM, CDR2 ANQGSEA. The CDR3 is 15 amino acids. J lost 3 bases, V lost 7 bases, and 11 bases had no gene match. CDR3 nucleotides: TGCAGCGCCTTAAGACGGACTAGTGACACCGGGGAGCTGTTTTTT. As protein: CSALRRTSDTGELFF.

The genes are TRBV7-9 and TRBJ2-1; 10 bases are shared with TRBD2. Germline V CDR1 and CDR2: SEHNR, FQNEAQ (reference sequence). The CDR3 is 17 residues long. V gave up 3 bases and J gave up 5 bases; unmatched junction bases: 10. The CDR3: CASSFSSGSVFDNEQFF. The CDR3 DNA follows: TGTGCCAGCAGCTTTTCTAGCGGGAGTGTCTTCGACAATGAGCAGTTCTTC.

The CDR3 spells CASSSGLAGYNEQFF. Written as DNA, the CDR3 is TGTGCCAGCAGCTCGGGACTAGCGGGTTACAATGAGCAGTTCTTC. The chain recombines TRBV7-9 with TRBJ2-1; TRBD2 agrees at 12 bases. Germline-derived CDR1 and CDR2 are SEHNR and FQNEAQ (reference sequence). The CDR3 has 15 amino acids. The ends lost 4 bases at V and 4 bases at J; junction bases unmatched: 2. Combining the CDR3 with reference TRBV7-9 and TRBJ2-1 gives the whole variable domain DTGVSQNPRHKITKRGQNVTFRCDPISEHNRLYWYRQTLGQGPEFLTYFQNEAQLEKSRLLSDRFSAERPKGSFSTLEIQRTEQGDSAMYLCASSSGLAGYNEQFFGPGTRLTVL.

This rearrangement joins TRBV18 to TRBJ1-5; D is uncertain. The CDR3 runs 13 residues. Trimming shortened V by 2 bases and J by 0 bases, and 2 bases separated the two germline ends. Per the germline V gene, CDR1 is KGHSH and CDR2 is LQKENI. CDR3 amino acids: CASSPVSNQPQHF. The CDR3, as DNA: TGTGCCAGCTCACCAGTTAGCAATCAGCCCCAGCATTTT.

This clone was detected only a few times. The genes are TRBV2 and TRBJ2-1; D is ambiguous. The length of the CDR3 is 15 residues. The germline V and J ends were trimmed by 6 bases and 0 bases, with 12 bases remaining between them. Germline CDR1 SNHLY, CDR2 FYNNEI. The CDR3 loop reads CASRTEGISYNEQFF. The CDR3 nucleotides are TGTGCCAGCAGGACCGAAGGGATCTCCTACAATGAGCAGTTCTTC.

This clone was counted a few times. Here the CDR3 reads CSVERYGYTF. CDR3 nucleotide sequence: TGCAGCGTTGAGCGGTATGGCTACACCTTC. The gene calls are TRBV29-1 and TRBJ1-2, with D uncertain. Germline V gene sequence: CDR1 SQVTM, CDR2 ANQGSEA. This CDR3 comprises 10 residues. V lost 3 bases, J lost 5 bases, and 4 bases lay in between.

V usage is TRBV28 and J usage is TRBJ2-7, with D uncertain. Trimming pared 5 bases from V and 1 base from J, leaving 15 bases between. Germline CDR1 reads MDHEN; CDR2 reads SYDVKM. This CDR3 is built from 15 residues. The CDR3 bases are TGTGCCAGCAGTCCTCACCAGTCGGGTTCCTACGAGCAGTACGTC. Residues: CASSPHQSGSYEQYV.

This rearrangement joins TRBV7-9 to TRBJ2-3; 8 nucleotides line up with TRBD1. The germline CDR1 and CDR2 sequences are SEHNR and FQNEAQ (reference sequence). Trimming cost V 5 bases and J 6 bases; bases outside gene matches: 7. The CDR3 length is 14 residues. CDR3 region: CASSRWTGRDTQYF. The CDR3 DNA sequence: TGTGCCAGCAGCAGATGGACAGGGCGGGATACGCAGTATTTT.

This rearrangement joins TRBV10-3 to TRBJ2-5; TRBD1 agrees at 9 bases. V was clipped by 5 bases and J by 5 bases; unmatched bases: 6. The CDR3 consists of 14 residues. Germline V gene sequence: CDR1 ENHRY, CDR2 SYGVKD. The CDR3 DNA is TGTGCCATCAGTCGGGACAGGGTGACGGAGACCCAGTACTTC. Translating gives CAISRDRVTETQYF.

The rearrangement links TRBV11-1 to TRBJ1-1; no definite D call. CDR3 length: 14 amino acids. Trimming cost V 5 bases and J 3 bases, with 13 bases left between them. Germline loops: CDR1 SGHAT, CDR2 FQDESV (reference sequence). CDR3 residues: CASSLSVADTEAFF. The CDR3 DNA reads TGTGCCAGCAGCCTCTCAGTGGCGGACACTGAAGCTTTCTTT.

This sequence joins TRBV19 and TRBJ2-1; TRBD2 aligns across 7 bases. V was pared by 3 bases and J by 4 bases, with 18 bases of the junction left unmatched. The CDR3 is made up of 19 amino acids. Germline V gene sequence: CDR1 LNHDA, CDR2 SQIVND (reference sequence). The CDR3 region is CASSMSLGTGRTLYNEQFF. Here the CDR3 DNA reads TGTGCCAGTAGTATGTCACTAGGGACCGGGAGGACCTTATACAATGAGCAGTTCTTC.

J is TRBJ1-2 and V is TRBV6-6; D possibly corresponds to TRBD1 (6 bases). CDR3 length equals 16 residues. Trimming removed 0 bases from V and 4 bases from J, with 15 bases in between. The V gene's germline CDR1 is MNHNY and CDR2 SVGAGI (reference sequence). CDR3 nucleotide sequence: TGTGCCAGCAGTTACTCGAGCAGGGGATCAAGCTATGGCTACACCTTC. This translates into CASSYSSRGSSYGYTF.

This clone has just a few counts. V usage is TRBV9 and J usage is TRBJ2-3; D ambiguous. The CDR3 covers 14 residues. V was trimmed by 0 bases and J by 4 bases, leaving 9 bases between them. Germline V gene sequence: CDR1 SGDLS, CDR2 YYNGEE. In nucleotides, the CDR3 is TGTGCCAGCAGCGTAGCGGCTAGTGCAGATACGCAGTATTTT. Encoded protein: CASSVAASADTQYF.

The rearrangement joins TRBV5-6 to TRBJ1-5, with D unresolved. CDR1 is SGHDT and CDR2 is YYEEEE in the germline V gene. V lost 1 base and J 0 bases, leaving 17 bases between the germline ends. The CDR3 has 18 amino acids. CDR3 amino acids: CASSLWRQHIYSNQPQHF. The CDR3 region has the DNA TGTGCCAGCAGCTTGTGGCGGCAGCACATTTATAGCAATCAGCCCCAGCATTTT.

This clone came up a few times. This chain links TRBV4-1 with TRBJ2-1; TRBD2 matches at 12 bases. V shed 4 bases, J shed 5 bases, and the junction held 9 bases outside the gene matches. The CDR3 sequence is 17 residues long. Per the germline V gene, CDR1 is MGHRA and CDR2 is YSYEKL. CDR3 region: CASSRGLAGGSHNEQFF. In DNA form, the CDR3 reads TGCGCCAGCAGCCGCGGGCTAGCGGGGGGGAGTCACAATGAGCAGTTCTTC.

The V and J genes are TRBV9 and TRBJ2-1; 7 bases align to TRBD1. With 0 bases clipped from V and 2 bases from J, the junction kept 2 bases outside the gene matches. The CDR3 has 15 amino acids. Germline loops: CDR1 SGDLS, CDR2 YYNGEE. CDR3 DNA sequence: TGTGCCAGCAGCGTAGAAGGGGGCCCCTACAATGAGCAGTTCTTC. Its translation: CASSVEGGPYNEQFF.

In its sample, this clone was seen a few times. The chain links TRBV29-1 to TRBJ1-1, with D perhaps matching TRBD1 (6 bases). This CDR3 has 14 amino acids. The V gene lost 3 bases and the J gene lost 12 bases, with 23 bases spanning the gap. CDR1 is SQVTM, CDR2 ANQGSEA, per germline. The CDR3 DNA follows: TGCAGCGTTGATGACAGGAGGTCAGGGCTGTCTCCTTTCTTT. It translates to CSVDDRRSGLSPFF.

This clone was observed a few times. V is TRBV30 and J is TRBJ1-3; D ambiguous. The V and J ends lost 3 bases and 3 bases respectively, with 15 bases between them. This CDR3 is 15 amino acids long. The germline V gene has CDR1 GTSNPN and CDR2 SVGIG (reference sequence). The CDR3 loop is CAWSLTSRFGNTIYF. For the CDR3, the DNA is TGTGCCTGGAGCTTGACATCAAGATTTGGAAACACCATATATTTT.

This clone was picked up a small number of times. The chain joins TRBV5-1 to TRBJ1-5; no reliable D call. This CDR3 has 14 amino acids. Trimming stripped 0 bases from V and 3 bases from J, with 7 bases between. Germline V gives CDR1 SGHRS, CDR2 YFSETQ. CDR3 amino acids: CASSLEHLNQPQHF. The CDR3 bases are TGCGCCAGCAGCTTGGAACACCTCAATCAGCCCCAGCATTTT.

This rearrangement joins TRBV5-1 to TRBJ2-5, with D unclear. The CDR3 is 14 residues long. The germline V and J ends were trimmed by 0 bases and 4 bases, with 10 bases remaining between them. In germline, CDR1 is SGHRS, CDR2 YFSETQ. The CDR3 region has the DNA TGCGCCAGCAGCTTGGCTCGTCTCCCAGAGACCCAGTACTTC. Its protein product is CASSLARLPETQYF.

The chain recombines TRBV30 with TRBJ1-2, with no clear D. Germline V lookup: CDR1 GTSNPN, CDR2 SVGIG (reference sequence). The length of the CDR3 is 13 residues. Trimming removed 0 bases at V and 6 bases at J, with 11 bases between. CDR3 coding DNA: TGTGCCTGGAGTGTACTTTGCCGGAATGGCTACACCTTC. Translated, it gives CAWSVLCRNGYTF.

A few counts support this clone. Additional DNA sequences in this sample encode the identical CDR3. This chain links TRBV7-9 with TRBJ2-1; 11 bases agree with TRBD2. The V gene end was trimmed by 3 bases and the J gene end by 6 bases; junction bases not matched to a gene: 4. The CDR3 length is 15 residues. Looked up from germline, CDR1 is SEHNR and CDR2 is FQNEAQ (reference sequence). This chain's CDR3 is CASSLGTSGGNEQFF. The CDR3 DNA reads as TGTGCCAGCAGCTTGGGGACTAGCGGAGGCAATGAGCAGTTCTTC.

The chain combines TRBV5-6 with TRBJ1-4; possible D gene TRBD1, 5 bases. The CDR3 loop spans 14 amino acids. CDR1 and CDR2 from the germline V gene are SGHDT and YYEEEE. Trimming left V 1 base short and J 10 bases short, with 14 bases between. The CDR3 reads CASSLKAGRAKLFF. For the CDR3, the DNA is TGTGCCAGCAGCTTGAAGGCAGGGCGGGCAAAACTGTTTTTT.

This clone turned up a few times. This CDR3 is CASNAFGLAEVNEQFF. The CDR3 nucleotides are TGTGCCAGCAACGCTTTCGGGCTAGCGGAGGTCAACGAGCAGTTCTTC. The rearrangement uses TRBV7-2 and TRBJ2-1, with 7 bases lining up with TRBD2. V shed 7 bases, J shed 10 bases, and the junction held 19 bases outside the gene matches. CDR3 length: 16 residues. Looked up from germline, CDR1 is SGHTA and CDR2 is FQGNSA.

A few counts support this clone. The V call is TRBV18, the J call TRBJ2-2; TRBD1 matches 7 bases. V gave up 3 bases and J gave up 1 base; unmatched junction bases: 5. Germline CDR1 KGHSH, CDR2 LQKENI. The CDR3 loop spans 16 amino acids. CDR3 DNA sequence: TGTGCCAGCTCACCTTTGAGACAGGGGAACACCGGGGAGCTGTTTTTT. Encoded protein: CASSPLRQGNTGELFF.

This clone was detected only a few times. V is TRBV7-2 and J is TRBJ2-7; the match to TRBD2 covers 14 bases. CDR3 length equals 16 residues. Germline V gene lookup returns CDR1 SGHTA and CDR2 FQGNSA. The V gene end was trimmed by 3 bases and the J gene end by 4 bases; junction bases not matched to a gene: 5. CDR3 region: CASSLGTSGSQYEQYF. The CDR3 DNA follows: TGTGCCAGCAGCTTGGGGACTAGCGGGAGCCAGTACGAGCAGTACTTC.